The clone carrying this TCR beta chain was seen only a few times. The junction and the germline gene differ at one end; a read error may be behind it. This entry is derived from a study of human T cells and chemical hapten exposure. The time point: patch test 1, 2 weeks after DPC sensitization. Regarding treatment: therapeutic diphenylcyclopropenone sensitization with weekly scalp DPC. In every case, blood was obtained before the patch test was applied. Using its own MiXCR run on the RACE reads, TCRdb lists one record per CDR3 protein. Here the sample spans more than 65,000 distinct CDR3 sequences, under 9% being singletons. This clonotype was obtained from a woman in her thirties with alopecia areata. Some clones in this sample may be carry-over from other donors' samples. The sequenced sample was whole blood, obtained in connection with sensitization to the hapten diphenylcyclopropenone (DPC).

The chain's CDR3 is CSGGTGNSEAFF. In DNA, the CDR3 is TGCAGCGGTGGGACAGGGAACTCTGAAGCTTTCTTT. This chain uses TRBV29-1 with TRBJ1-1; 9 bases match TRBD1. The CDR3 length is 12 residues. Germline CDR1 reads SQVTM; CDR2 reads ANQGSEA.